This T cell receptor (beta chain) was obtained from a study of human T cells and chemical hapten exposure (dated by TCRdb to 2020 to 2022). About the full investigation: For sensitization, 2% DPC in acetone was applied to a roughly 2 cm by roughly 2 cm area of upper inner arm skin. Patch tests used Finn chambers with 0.01% DPC on the upper back, scored after 6 days by International Contact Dermatitis Research Group standards. The mostly female patient cohort included alopecia areata with under or over 50% scalp involvement, alopecia totalis and alopecia universalis. Patient blood was sampled pre-sensitization (week 0) and at 2, 6 and about 24 weeks after DPC sensitization. Libraries were combined into a pool for sequencing, and differences in TCR yield between samples came mainly from small differences in library volumes within the pool. For TCR sequencing, blood came from 25 to 30 alopecia patients at anywhere from one to four time points (pre-sensitization, 2, 6 and 24 weeks). Throughout the approximately 25-week study period, patients were also given weekly therapeutic DPC doses on the scalp. In alopecia patients, the study followed how the peripheral blood TCR repertoire changed in vivo over primary and secondary sensitization to diphenylcyclopropenone (DPC), a hapten.

This clonotype has more than one count but fewer than ten. It lacks a known antigen. No much larger clone exists at a distance of one base, and base qualities are not known. The study at large found these results: After repeated subsampling, changes were observed in the strength of the expansion versus patch-test correlation and in the threshold at which the correlation became significant. Expanded TCRs formed significantly more large CDR3 similarity clusters than pre-sensitization or healthy control sets, consistent with antigen-driven responses. No change with DPC sensitization was found in the number of TCRs above 1 in 1000 frequency, and no evidence of global repertoire structure alterations was found. The number of PT1 expanded TCRs positively correlated with patch test score, significant at thresholds 8, 16 and 32 but not 4. All patients had alopecia, a presumed autoimmune disease, so their immune response might differ from that of healthy individuals.

The method behind the library was RACE. The data were produced on a NextSeq 500. During library preparation, unique molecular identifiers were attached to individual cDNA molecules so that TCRs could be counted in a quantitative, reproducible way. Each blood RNA sample was used to sequence both TCR alpha and TCR beta chains. The paper's processing steps were these. The median number of TCRs per sample was roughly 100,000, ranging from roughly 23,224 to 690,600. V, J and CDR3 annotation of the TCR reads was performed with the Decombinator software suite. Every sample was subsampled to the same number of TCRs (28,000) for the PS versus PT1 abundance plots. Expanded TCRs were defined as absent before sensitization and observed at least eight times at the 2-week time point. TCRdb ran its own pipeline on the public reads, namely fastp trimming at Q25 and MiXCR clone calling, and kept in-frame beta chains. Identical CDR3 proteins give one entry, which carries the most common genes and DNA. The V and J calls were not made by the authors but by TCRdb's processing. For this sample there are some 380,000 distinct CDR3 sequences; 4.8% appear just once. The ten largest make up about 2.1% of the sample.

Sample time point, as interpreted from the label and publication: patch test 1, 2 weeks after DPC sensitization. The treatment or condition label for this specimen denotes: therapeutic diphenylcyclopropenone sensitization with weekly scalp DPC. At every patch-test visit, the blood draw took place before the patch test was put on. Patients were considered eligible if aged 18 to 70, diagnosed with alopecia and deemed suitable for DPC therapy, and patients were excluded if pregnant. Total RNA was extracted from unfractionated whole blood collected in Tempus Blood RNA tubes. The germline V gene provides CDR1 MDHEN and CDR2 SYDVKM. V drops 7 bases and J drops 0 bases, leaving 13 bases in between. Including cysteine and phenylalanine, the CDR3 has 15 amino acids. Of all the DNA, just the CDR3 is kept, 45 bases in frame from base 1.

Specimen: whole blood, collected in connection with sensitization to the hapten diphenylcyclopropenone (DPC). Rearrangement joined TRBV28 to TRBJ2-1; the D region is possibly TRBD1 or TRBD2, each matching across 5 bases. This TCR was recovered from a woman aged 45-65 years with alopecia areata. Some clones in this sample may be carry-over from other donors' samples. The nucleotide sequence is given as TGTGCCAGCATTCCGGGGCCCCCCTCCTACAATGAGCAGTTCTTC. Its protein is CASIPGPPSYNEQFF.